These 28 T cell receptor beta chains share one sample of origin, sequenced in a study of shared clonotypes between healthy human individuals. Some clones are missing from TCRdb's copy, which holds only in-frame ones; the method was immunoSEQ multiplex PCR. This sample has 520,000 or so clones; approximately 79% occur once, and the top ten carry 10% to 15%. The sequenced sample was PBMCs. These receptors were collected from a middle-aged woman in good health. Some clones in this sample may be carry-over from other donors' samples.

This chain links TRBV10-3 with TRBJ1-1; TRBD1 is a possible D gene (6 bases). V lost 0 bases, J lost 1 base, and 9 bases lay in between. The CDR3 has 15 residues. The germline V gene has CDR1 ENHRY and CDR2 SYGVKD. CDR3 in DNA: TGTGCCATCAGTGAGTCCCTGGGGGCGAACACTGAAGCTTTCTTT. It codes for CAISESLGANTEAFF.

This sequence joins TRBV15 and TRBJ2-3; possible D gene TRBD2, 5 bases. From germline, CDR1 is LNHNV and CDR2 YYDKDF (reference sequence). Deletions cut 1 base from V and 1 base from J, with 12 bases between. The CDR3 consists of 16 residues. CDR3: CATSRVPSKGTDTQYF. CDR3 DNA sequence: TGTGCCACCAGCAGAGTCCCTAGCAAGGGCACAGATACGCAGTATTTT.

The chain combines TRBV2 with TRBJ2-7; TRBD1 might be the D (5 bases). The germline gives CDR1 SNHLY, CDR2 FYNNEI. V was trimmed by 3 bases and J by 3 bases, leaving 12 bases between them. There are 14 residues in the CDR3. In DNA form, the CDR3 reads TGTGCCAGCAGTGACGTAGGGGCAGGCTACGAGCAGTACTTC. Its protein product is CASSDVGAGYEQYF.

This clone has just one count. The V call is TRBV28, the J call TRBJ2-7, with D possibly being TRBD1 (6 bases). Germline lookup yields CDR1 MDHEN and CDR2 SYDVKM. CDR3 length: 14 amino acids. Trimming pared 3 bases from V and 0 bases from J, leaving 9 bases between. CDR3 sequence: CASSLRQVSYEQYF. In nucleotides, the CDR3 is TGTGCCAGCAGTTTGAGACAGGTCTCCTACGAGCAGTACTTC.

The chain's CDR3 is CASSFPPPEVQGYTF. In nucleotides, the CDR3 is TGCGCCAGCAGCTTCCCACCGCCAGAGGTGCAAGGCTACACCTTC. The V call is TRBV5-1, the J call TRBJ1-2; D is uncertain. CDR3 length: 15 residues. Trimming removed 2 bases at V and 8 bases at J, with 19 bases between. Germline V CDR1 and CDR2: SGHRS, YFSETQ.

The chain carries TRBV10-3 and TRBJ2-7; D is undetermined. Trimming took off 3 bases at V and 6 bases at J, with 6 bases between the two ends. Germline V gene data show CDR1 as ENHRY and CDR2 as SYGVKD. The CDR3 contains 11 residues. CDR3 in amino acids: CAISDSREQYF. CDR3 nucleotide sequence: TGTGCCATCAGTGACAGCCGCGAGCAGTACTTC.

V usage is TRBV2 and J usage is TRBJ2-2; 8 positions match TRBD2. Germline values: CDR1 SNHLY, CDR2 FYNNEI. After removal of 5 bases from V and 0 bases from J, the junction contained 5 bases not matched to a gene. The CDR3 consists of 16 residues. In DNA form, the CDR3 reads TGTGCCAGCAGTCTCGGACTAGCAGCGAACACCGGGGAGCTGTTTTTT. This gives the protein CASSLGLAANTGELFF.

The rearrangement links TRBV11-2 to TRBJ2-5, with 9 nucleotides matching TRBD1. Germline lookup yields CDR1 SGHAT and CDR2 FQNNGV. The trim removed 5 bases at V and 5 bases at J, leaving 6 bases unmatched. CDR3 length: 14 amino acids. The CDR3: CASSPGQGRETQYF. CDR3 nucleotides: TGTGCCAGCAGCCCCGGACAGGGGCGGGAGACCCAGTACTTC.

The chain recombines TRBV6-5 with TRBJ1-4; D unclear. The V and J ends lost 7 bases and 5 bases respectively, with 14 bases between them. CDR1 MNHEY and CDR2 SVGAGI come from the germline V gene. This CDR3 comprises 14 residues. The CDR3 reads CASKQMRSNEKLFF. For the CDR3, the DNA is TGTGCCAGCAAACAAATGAGATCAAATGAAAAACTGTTTTTT.

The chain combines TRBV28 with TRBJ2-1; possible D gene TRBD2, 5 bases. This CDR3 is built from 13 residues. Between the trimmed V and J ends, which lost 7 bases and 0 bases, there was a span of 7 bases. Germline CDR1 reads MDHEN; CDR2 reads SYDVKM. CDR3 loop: CASIGNSYNEQFF. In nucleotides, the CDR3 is TGTGCCAGCATCGGGAACTCCTACAATGAGCAGTTCTTC.

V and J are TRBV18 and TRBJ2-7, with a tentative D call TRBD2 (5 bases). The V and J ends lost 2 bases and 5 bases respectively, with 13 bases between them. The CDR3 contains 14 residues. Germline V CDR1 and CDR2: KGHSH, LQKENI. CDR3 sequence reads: CASSPGRDGDEQYF. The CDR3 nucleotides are TGTGCCAGCTCACCAGGTAGAGACGGGGACGAGCAGTACTTC. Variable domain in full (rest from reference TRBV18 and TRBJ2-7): NAGVMQNPRHLVRRRGQEARLRCSPMKGHSHVYWYRQLPEEGLKFMVYLQKENIIDESGMPKERFSAEFPKEGPSILRIQQVVRGDSAAYFCASSPGRDGDEQYFGPGTRLTVT.

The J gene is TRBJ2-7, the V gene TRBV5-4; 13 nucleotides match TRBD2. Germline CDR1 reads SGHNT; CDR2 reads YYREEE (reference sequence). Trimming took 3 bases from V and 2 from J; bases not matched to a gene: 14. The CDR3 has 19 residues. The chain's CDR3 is CASSWGAGTSGEGAYEQYF. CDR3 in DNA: TGTGCCAGCAGCTGGGGGGCCGGGACTAGCGGGGAGGGCGCCTACGAGCAGTACTTC.

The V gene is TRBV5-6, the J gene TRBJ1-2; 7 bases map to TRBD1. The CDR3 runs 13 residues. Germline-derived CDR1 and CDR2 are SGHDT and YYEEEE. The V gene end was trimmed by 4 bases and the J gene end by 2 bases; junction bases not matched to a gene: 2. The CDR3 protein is CASSVGQNYGYTF. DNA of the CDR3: TGTGCCAGCAGCGTGGGACAGAACTATGGCTACACCTTC.

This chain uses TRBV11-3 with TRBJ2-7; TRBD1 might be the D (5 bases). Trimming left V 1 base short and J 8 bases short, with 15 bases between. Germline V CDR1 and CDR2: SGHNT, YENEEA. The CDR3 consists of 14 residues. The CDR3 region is CASSLGGQGRQQYF. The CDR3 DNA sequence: TGTGCCAGCAGCTTAGGCGGTCAGGGCCGACAGCAGTACTTC. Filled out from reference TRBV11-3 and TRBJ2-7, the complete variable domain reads EAGVVQSPRYKIIEKKQPVAFWCNPISGHNTLYWYLQNLGQGPELLIRYENEEAVDDSQLPKDRFSAERLKGVDSTLKIQPAELGDSAVYLCASSLGGQGRQQYFGPGTRLTVT.

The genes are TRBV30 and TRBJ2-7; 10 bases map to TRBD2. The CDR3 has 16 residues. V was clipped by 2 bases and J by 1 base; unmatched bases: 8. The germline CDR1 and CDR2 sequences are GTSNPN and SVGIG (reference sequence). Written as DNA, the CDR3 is TGTGCCTGGAGTCGATTTAGCGGGAGGTTATCCTACGAGCAGTACTTC. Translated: CAWSRFSGRLSYEQYF.

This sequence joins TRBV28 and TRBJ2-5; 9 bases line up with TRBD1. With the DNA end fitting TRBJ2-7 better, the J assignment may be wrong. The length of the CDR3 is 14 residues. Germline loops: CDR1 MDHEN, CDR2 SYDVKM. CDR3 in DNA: TGTGCCAGCAGTTTCCCCGGGACAGGGTCCGAGCAGTACTTC. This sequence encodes CASSFPGTGSEQYF.

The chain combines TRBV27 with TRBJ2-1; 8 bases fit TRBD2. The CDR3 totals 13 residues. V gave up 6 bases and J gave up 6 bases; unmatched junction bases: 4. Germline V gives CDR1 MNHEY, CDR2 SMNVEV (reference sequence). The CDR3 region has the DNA TGTGCCAGCAGGGTACTAGCGGCCAATGAGCAGTTCTTC. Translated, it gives CASRVLAANEQFF.

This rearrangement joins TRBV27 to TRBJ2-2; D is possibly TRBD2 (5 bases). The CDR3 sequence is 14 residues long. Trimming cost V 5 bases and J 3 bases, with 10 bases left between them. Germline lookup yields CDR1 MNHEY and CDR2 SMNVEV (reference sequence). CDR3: CASSPRLYTGELFF. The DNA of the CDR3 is TGTGCCAGCAGTCCCCGACTATACACCGGGGAGCTGTTTTTT.

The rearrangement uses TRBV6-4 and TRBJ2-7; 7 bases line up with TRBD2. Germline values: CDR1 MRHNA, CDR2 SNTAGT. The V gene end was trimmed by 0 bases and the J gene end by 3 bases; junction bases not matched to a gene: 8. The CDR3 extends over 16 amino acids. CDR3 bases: TGTGCCAGCAGTGACTCTGCGACTCAGCGGGGCTACGAGCAGTACTTC. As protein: CASSDSATQRGYEQYF.

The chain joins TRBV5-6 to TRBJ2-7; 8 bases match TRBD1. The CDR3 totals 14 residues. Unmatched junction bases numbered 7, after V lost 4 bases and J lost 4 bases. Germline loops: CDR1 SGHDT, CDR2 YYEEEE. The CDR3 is CASSLTGEIYEQYF. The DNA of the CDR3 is TGTGCCAGCAGCCTGACAGGGGAAATTTACGAGCAGTACTTC.

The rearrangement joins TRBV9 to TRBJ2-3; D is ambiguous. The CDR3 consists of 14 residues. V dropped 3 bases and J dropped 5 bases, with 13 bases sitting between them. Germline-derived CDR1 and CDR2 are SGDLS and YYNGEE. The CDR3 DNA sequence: TGTGCCAGCAGCGCAGCCCCGACTGGAGATACGCAGTATTTT. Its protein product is CASSAAPTGDTQYF.

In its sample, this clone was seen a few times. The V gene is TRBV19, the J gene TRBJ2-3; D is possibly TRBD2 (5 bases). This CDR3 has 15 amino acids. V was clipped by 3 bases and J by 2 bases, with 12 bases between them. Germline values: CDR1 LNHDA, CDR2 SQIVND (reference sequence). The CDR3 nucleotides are TGTGCCAGTAGTATTCAGCGGAGCCCCACAGATACGCAGTATTTT. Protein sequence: CASSIQRSPTDTQYF.

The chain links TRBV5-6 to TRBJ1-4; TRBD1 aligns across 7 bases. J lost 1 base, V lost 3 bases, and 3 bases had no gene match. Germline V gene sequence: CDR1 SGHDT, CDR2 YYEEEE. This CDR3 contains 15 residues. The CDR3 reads CASSWRTGTNEKLFF. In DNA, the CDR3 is TGTGCCAGCAGCTGGAGGACAGGAACTAATGAAAAACTGTTTTTT. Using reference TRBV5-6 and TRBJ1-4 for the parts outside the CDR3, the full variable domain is DAGVTQSPTHLIKTRGQQVTLRCSPKSGHDTVSWYQQALGQGPQFIFQYYEEEERQRGNFPDRFSGHQFPNYSSELNVNALLLGDSALYLCASSWRTGTNEKLFFGSGTQLSVL.

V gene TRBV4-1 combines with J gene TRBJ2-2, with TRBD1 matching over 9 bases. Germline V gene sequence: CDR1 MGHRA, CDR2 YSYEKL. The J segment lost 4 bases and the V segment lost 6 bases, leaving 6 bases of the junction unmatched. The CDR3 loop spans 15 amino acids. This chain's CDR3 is CASRDRGRSTGELFF. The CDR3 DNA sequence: TGCGCCAGCAGGGACAGGGGAAGGAGCACCGGGGAGCTGTTTTTT.

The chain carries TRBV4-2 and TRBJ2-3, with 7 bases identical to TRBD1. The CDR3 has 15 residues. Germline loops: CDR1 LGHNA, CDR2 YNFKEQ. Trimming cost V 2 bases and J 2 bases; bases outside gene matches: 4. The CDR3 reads CASSQRQGPTDTQYF. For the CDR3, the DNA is TGTGCCAGCAGCCAAAGACAGGGACCCACAGATACGCAGTATTTT.

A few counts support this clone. The CDR3 is CASSLGRSNEQFF. The CDR3 region has the DNA TGTGCCAGCAGCTTAGGCAGGTCCAATGAGCAGTTCTTC. V gene TRBV7-9 combines with J gene TRBJ2-1; D call uncertain. Germline V CDR1 and CDR2: SEHNR, FQNEAQ (reference sequence). This CDR3 is built from 13 residues. V was clipped by 1 base and J by 6 bases, with 7 bases between them.

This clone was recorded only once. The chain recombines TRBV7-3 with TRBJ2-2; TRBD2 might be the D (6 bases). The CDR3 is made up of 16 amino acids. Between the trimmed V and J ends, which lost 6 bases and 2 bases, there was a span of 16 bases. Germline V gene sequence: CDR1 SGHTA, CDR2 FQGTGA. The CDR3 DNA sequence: TGTGCCAGCAGATATCCCGGGACTCCTAACACCGGGGAGCTGTTTTTT. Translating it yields CASRYPGTPNTGELFF.

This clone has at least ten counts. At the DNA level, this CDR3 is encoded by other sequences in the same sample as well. DNA of the CDR3: TGTGCCACCCTTAACGGGAGGCCATGCGAGCAGTACTTC. Residues: CATLNGRPCEQYF. The chain is built from TRBV6-5 and TRBJ2-7, with 7 bases that match TRBD2. Per the germline V gene, CDR1 is MNHEY and CDR2 is SVGAGI. The length of the CDR3 is 13 residues. V shed 10 bases, J shed 6 bases, and the junction held 12 bases outside the gene matches.